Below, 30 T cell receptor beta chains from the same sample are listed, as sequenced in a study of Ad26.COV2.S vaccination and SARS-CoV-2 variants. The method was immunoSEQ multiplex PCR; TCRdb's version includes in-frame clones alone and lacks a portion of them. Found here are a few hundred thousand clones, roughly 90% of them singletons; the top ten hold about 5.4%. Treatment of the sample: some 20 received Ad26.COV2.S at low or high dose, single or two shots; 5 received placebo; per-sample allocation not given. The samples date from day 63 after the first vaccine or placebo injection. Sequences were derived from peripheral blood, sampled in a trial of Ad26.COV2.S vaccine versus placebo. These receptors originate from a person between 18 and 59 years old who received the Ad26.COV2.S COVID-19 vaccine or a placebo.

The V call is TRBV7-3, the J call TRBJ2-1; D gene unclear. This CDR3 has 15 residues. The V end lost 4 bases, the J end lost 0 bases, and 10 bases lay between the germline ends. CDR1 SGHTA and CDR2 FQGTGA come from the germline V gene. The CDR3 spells CASSSSPSSYNEQFF. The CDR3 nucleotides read TGTGCCAGCAGCTCCTCTCCGAGCTCCTACAATGAGCAGTTCTTC.

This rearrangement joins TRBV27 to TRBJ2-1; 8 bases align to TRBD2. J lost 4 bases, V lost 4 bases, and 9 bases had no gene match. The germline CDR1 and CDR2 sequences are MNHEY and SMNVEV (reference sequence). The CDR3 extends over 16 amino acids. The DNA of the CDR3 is TGTGCCAGCAGTTCGATGTTGAGCGGGAGTTACAATGAGCAGTTCTTC. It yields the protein CASSSMLSGSYNEQFF.

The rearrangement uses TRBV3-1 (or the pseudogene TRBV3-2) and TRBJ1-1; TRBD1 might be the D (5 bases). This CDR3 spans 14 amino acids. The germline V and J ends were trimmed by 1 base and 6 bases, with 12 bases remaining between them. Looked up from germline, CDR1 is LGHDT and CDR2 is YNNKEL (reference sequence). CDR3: CASSQASGLAEAFF. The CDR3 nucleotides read TGTGCCAGCAGCCAAGCGTCAGGGTTAGCTGAAGCTTTCTTT.

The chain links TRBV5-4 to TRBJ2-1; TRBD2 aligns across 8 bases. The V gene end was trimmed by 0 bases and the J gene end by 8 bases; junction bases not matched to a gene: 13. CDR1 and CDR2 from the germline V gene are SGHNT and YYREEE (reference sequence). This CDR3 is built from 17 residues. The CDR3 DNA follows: TGTGCCAGCAGCTTGGTCCCGGCCGGGACTAGTCCCTATGAGCAGTTCTTC. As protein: CASSLVPAGTSPYEQFF.

The CDR3 sequence is CATSGHDSYNEQFF. CDR3 coding DNA: TGTGCCACCAGTGGCCATGACTCCTACAATGAGCAGTTCTTC. The V and J genes are TRBV24-1 and TRBJ2-1; D is unresolved. CDR1 is KGHDR, CDR2 SFDVKD, per germline. This CDR3 is built from 14 residues. V shed 5 bases and J shed 0 bases, with 7 bases lying between them.

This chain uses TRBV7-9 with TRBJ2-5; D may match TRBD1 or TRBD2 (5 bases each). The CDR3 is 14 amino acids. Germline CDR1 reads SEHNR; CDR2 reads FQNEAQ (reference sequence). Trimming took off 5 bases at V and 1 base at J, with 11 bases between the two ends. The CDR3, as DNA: TGTGCCAGCAGCGTCCGGGACGGCCAAGAGACCCAGTACTTC. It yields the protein CASSVRDGQETQYF.

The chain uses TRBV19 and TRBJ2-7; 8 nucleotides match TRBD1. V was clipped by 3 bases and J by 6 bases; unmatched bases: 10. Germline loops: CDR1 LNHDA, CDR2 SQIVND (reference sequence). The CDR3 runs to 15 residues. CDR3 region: CASSIGPKGQGEQYF. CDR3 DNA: TGTGCCAGTAGTATTGGGCCGAAAGGACAGGGCGAGCAGTACTTC.

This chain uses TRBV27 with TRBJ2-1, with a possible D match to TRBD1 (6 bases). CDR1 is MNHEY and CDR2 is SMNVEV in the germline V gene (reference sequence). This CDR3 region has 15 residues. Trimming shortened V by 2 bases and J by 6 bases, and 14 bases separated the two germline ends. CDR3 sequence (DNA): TGTGCCAGCAGTTTAATCGGCAGGGGTAGCAATGAGCAGTTCTTC. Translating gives CASSLIGRGSNEQFF.

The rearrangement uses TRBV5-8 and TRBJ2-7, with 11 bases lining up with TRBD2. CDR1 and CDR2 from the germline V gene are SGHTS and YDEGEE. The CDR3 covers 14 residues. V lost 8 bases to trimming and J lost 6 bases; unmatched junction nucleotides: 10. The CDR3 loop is CASGLGLAAREQYV. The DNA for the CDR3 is TGTGCCAGTGGCCTGGGACTAGCGGCCCGCGAGCAGTACGTC.

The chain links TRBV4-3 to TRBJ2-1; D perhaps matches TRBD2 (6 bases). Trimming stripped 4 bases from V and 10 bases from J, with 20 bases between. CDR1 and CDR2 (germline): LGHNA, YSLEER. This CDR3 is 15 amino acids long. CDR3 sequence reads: CASSPIAAEEGEQFF. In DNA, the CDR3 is TGCGCCAGCAGCCCGATAGCGGCCGAGGAAGGGGAGCAGTTCTTC.

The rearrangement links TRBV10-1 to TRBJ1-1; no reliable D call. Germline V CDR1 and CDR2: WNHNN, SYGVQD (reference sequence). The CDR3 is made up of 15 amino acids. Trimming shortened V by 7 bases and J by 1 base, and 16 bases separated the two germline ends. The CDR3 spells CASTQSRTGNTEAFF. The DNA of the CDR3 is TGCGCCAGCACTCAATCCCGGACCGGGAACACTGAAGCTTTCTTT.

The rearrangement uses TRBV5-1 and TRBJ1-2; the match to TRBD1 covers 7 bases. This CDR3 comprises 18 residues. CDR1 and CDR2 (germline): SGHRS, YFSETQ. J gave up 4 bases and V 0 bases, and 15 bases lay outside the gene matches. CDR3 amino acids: CASSLEGGASGTVYGYTF. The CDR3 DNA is TGCGCCAGCAGCTTGGAGGGTGGAGCGTCCGGGACAGTCTATGGCTACACCTTC.

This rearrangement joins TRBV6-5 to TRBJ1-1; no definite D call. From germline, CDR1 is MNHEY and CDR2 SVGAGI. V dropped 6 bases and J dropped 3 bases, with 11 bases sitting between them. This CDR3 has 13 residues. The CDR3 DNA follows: TGTGCCAGCAGCTACACCTGGGACACTGAAGCTTTCTTT. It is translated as CASSYTWDTEAFF.

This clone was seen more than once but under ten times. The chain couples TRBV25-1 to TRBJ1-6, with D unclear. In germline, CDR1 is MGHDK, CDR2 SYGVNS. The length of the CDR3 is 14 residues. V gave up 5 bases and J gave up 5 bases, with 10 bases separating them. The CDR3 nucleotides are TGTGCCAGCAGTCTGGGGAGGAATAATTCACCCCTCCACTTT. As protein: CASSLGRNNSPLHF.

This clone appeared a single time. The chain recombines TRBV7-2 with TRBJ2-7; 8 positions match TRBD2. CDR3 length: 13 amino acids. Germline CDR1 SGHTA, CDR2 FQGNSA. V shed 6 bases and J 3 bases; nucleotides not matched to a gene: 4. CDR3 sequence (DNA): TGTGCCAGCAGTGGACGGGGGGGCTACGAGCAGTACTTC. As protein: CASSGRGGYEQYF. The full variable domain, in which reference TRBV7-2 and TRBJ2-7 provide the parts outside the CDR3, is GAGVSQSPSNKVTEKGKDVELRCDPISGHTALYWYRQSLGQGLEFLIYFQGNSAPDKSGLPSDRFSAERTGGSVSTLTIQRTQQEDSAVYLCASSGRGGYEQYFGPGTRLTVT.

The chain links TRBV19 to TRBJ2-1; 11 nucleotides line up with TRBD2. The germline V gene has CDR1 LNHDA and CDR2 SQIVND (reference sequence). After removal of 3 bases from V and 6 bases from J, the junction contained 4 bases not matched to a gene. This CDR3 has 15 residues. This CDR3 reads CASSILAGGINEQFF. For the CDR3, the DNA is TGTGCCAGTAGTATTCTAGCGGGGGGAATCAATGAGCAGTTCTTC.

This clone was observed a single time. CDR3 coding DNA: TGTGCCAGCAGTGACAGGACAGCAAGCACTAGCACAGATACGCAGTATTTT. Translated, it gives CASSDRTASTSTDTQYF. The chain combines TRBV25-1 with TRBJ2-3, with TRBD1 as a possible D gene (6 bases). Germline V gene data show CDR1 as MGHDK and CDR2 as SYGVNS. This CDR3 has 17 residues. Trimming took off 3 bases at V and 0 bases at J, with 16 bases between the two ends.

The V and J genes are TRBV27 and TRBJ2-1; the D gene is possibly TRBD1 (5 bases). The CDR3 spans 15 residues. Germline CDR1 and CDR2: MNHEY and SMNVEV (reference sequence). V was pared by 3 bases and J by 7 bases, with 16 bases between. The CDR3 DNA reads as TGTGCCAGCAGTTTGGTTTGGGGCAGGGAAAATGAGCAGTTCTTC. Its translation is CASSLVWGRENEQFF.

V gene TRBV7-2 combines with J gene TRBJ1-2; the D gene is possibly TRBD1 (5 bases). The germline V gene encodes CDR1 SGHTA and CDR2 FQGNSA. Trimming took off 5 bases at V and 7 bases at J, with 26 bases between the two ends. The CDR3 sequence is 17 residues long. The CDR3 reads CASSPGAAGATLGGYTF. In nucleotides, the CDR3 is TGTGCCAGCAGCCCCGGCGCGGCCGGGGCAACTTTGGGTGGCTACACCTTC.

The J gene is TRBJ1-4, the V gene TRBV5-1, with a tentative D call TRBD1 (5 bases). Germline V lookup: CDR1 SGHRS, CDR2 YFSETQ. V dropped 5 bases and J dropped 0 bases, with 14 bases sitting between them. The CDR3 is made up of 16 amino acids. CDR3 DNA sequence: TGCGCCAGCAGGACAGCTGAATACTCAACTAATGAAAAACTGTTTTTT. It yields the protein CASRTAEYSTNEKLFF.

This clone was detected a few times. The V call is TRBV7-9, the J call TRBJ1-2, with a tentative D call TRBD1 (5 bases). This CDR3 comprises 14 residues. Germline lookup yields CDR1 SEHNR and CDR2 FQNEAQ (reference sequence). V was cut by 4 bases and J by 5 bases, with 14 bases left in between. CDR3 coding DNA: TGTGCCAGCAGCTCCGGGGGGAGTGGATATGGCTACACCTTC. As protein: CASSSGGSGYGYTF. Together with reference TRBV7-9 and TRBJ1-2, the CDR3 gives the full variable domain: DTGVSQNPRHKITKRGQNVTFRCDPISEHNRLYWYRQTLGQGPEFLTYFQNEAQLEKSRLLSDRFSAERPKGSFSTLEIQRTEQGDSAMYLCASSSGGSGYGYTFGSGTRLTVV.

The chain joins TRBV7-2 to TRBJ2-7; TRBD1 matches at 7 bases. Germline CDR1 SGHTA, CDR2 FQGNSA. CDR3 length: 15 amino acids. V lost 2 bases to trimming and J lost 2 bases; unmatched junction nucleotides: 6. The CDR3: CASSLQGVPTYEQYF. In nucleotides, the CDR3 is TGTGCCAGCAGCTTACAGGGGGTGCCGACCTACGAGCAGTACTTC.

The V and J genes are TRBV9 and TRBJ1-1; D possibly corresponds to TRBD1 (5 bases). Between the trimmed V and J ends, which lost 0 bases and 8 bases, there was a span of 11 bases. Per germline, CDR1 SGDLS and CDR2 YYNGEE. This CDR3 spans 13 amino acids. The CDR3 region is CASSVASGSEAFF. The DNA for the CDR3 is TGTGCCAGCAGCGTAGCGTCAGGGTCCGAAGCTTTCTTT.

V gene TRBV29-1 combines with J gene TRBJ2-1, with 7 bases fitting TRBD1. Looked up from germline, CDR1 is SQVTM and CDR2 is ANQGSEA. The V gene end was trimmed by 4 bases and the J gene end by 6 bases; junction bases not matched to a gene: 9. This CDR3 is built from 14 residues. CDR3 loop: CSVVPSGQINEQFF. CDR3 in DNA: TGCAGCGTTGTCCCTTCGGGACAGATCAATGAGCAGTTCTTC.

The chain's CDR3 is CSVAGTRLSDEQYF. CDR3 nucleotide sequence: TGCAGCGTGGCCGGGACACGTTTATCTGACGAGCAGTACTTC. The J gene is TRBJ2-7, the V gene TRBV29-1; D possibly corresponds to TRBD1 (6 bases). Germline V gene sequence: CDR1 SQVTM, CDR2 ANQGSEA. The V and J ends lost 6 bases and 5 bases respectively, with 20 bases between them. The CDR3 length is 14 residues.

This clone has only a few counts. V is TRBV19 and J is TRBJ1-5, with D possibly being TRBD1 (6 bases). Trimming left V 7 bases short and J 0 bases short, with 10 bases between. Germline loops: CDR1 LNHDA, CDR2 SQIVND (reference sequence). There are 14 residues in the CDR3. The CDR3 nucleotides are TGTGCCAGTACCTTGGGACATAGCAATCAGCCCCAGCATTTT. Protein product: CASTLGHSNQPQHF.

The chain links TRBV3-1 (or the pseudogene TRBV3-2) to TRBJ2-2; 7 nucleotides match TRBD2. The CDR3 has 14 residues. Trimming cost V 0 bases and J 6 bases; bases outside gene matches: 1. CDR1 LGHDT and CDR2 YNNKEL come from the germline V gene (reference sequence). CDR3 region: CASSQEAGPGELFF. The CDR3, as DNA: TGTGCCAGCAGCCAAGAAGCGGGACCCGGGGAGCTGTTTTTT.

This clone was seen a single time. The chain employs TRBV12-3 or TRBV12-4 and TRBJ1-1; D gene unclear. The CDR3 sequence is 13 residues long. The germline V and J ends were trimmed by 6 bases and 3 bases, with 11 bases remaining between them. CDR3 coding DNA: TGTGCCAGCAGCCGCAGTTGGGACACTGAAGCTTTCTTT. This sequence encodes CASSRSWDTEAFF.

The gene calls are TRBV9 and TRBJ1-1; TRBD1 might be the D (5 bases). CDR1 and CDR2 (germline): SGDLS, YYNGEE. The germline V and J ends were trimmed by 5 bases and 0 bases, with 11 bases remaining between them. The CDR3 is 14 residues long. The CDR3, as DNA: TGTGCCAGCAGAGGGCCAGGGCTGAACACTGAAGCTTTCTTT. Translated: CASRGPGLNTEAFF.

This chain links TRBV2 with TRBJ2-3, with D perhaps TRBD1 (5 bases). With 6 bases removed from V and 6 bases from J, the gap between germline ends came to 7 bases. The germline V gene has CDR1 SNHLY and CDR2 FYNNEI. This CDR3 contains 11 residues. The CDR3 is CASRQVDTQYF. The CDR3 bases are TGTGCCAGCAGACAGGTCGATACGCAGTATTTT.